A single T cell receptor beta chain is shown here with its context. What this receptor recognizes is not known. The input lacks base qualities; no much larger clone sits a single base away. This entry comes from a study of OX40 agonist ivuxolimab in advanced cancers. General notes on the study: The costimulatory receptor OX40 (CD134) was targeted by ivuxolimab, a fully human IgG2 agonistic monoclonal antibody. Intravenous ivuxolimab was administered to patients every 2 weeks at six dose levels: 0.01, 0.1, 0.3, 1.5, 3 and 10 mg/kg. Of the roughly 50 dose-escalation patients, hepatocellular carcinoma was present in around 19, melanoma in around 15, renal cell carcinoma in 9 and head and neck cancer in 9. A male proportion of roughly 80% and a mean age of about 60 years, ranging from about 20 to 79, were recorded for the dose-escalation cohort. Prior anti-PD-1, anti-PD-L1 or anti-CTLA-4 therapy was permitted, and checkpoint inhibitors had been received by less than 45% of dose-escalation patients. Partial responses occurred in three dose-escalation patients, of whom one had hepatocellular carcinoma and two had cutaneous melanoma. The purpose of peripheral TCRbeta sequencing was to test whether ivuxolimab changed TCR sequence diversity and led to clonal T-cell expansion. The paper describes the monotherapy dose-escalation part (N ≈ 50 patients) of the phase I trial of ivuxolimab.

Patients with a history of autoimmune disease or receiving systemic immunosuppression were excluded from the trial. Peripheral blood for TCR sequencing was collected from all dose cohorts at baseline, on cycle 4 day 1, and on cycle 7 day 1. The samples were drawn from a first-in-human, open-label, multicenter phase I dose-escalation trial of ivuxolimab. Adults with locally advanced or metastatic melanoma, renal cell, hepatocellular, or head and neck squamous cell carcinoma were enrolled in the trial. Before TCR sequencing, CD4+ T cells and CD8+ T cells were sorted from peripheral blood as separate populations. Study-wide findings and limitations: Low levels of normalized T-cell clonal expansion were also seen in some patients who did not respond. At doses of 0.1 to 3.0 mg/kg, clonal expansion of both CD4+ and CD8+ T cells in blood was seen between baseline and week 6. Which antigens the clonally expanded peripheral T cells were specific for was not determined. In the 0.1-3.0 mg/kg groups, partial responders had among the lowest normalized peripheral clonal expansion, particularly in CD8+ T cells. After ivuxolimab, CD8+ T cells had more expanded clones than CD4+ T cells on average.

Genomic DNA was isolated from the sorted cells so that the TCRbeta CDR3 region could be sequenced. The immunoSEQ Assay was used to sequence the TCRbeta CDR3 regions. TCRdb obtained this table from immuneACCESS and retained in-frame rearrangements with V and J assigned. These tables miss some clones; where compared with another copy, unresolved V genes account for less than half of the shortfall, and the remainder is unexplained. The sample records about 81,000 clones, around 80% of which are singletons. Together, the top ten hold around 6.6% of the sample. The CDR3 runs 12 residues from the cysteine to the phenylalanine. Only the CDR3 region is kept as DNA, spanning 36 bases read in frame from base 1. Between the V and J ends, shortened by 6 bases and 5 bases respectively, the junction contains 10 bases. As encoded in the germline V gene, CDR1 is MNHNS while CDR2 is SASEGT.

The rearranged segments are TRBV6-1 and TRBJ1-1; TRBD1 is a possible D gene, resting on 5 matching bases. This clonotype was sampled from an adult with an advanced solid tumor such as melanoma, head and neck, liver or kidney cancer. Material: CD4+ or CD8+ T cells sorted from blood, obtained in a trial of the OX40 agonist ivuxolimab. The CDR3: CASRGGITEAFF. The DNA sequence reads TGTGCCAGCAGGGGGGGTATAACTGAAGCTTTCTTT.